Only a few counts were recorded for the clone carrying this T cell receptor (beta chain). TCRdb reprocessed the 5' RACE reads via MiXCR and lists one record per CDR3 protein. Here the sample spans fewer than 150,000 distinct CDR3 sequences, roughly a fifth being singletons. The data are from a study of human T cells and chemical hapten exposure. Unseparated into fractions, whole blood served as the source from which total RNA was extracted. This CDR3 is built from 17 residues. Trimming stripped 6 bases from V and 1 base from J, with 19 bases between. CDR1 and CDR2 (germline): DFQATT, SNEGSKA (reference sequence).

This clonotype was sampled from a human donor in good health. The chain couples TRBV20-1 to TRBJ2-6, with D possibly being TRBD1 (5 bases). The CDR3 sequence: CSAFAPQGLSGANVLTF. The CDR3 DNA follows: TGCAGTGCATTCGCCCCCCAGGGTTTGTCTGGGGCCAACGTCCTGACTTTC.